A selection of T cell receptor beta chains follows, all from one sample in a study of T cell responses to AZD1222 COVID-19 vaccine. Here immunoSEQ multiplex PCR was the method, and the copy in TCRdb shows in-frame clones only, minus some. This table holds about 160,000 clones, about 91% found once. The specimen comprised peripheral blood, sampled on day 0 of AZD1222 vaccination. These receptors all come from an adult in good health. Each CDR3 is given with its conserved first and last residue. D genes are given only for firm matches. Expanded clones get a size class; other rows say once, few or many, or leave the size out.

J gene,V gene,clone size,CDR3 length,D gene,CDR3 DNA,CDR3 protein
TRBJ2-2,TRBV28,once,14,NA,TGTGCCAGCAGTCCCCGAGGGGAGACCGGGGAGCTGTTTTTT,CASSPRGETGELFF
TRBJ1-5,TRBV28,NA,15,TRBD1,TGTGCCAGCAGGATACCGCAGGGGGTGGATCAGCCCCAGCATTTT,CASRIPQGVDQPQHF
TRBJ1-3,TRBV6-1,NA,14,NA,TGTGCCAGCAGTGAAAGTATGCCCGGAAACACCATATATTTT,CASSESMPGNTIYF
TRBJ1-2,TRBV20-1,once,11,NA,TGCAGTGCTAGAGCTAACTATGGCTACACCTTC,CSARANYGYTF
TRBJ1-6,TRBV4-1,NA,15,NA,TGCGCCAGCAGCCCTTCGGACCGATATAATTCACCCCTCCACTTT,CASSPSDRYNSPLHF
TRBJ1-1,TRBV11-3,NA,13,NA,TGTGCCAGCAGCTTAGTAAGGAGCACTGAAGCTTTCTTT,CASSLVRSTEAFF
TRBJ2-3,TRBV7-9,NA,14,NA,TGTGCCAGCAGCTTAGTCCAGGGGAGGGATACGCAGTATTTT,CASSLVQGRDTQYF
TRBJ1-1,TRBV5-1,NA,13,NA,TGCGCCAGCCTGATAGACCCGAACACTGAAGCTTTCTTT,CASLIDPNTEAFF
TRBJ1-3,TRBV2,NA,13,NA,TGTGCCAGCAGCCTGAGCTCTGGAAACACCATATATTTT,CASSLSSGNTIYF
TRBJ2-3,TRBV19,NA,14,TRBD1,TGTGCCAGTAGTATCGGGACAGGTGTAGATACGCAGTATTTT,CASSIGTGVDTQYF
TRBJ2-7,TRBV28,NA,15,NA,TGTGCCAGCAGTTTCGAGACACTTCGAAGCTACGAGCAGTACTTC,CASSFETLRSYEQYF
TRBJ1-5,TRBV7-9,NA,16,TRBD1,TGTGCCAGCAGCTCATGGGGGACAGGGGAGGGTCAGCCCCAGCATTTT,CASSSWGTGEGQPQHF
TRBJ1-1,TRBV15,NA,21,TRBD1,TGTGCCACCAGCAGAGAGGCCCCCACGACAGGGTCGTACTGGGGTCGCACTGAAGCTTTCTTT,CATSREAPTTGSYWGRTEAFF
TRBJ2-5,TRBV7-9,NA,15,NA,TGTGCCAGCAGCTTAGCCCGCGACTACCTAGAGACCCAGTACTTC,CASSLARDYLETQYF
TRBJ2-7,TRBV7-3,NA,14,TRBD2,TGTGCCAGCTGGGGGACTAGCGCCTCCTACGAGCAGTACTTC,CASWGTSASYEQYF
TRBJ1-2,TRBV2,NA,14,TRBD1,TGTGCCAGCAGGCCCGGGAACAGGGGTGTTGGCTACACCTTC,CASRPGNRGVGYTF
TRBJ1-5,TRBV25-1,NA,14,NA,TGTGCCAGCAGTACAGGGAGAAGCAATCAGCCCCAGCATTTT,CASSTGRSNQPQHF
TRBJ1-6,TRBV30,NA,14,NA,TGTGCCTGGACCGAGGGCTCCTATAATTCACCCCTCCACTTT,CAWTEGSYNSPLHF
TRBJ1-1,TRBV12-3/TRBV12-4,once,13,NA,TGTGCCAGCAGTCCATGGGCGGCAACTGAAGCTTTCTTT,CASSPWAATEAFF
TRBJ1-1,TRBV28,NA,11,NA,TGTGCCACCACGGGGTGGACTGAAGCTTTCTTT,CATTGWTEAFF
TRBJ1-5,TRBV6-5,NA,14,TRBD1,TGTGCCAGCAGTTTCGGACAGGGAAGCCAGCCCCAGCATTTT,CASSFGQGSQPQHF
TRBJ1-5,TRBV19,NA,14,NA,TGTGCCAGTAAGCCGGGAAGCGGCAATCAGCCCCAGCATTTT,CASKPGSGNQPQHF
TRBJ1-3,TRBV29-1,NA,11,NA,TGCAGCGTTGCTCAGGGCGACACCATATATTTT,CSVAQGDTIYF
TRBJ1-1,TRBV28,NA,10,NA,TGTGCCAGCTATCAGGGGGAAGCTTTCTTT,CASYQGEAFF
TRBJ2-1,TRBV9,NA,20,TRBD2,TGTGCCAGCAGCGCGTCTATTACTACCGGGACTAGCGGGAGCCTCAGTGAGCAGTTCTTC,CASSASITTGTSGSLSEQFF
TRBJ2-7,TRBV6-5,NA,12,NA,TGTGCCAGCAGTCCTTTCCTTTACGAGCAGTACTTC,CASSPFLYEQYF
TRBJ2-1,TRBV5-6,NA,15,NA,TGTGCCAGCAGCTTGTTCCTAGCCGATCCCAATGAGCAGTTCTTC,CASSLFLADPNEQFF
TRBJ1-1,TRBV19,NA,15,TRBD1,TGTGCCAGCATTTCCACAGGGGGCGTTAGGACTGAAGCTTTCTTT,CASISTGGVRTEAFF
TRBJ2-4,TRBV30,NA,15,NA,TGTGCCTGGAGACACAGGGAACTAGCCAAAAACATTCAGTACTTC,CAWRHRELAKNIQYF
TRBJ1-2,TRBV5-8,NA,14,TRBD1,TGTGCCAGCAGCTTTGGACAGGGGGCTGGCGGCTACACCTTC,CASSFGQGAGGYTF
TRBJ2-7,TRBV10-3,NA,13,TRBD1,TGTGCCATCAAACCGGGACAGTCCTACGAGCAGTACTTC,CAIKPGQSYEQYF
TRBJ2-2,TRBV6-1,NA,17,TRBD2,TGTGCCAGCAGTGAAGTCTTAGCGGGATCGAACACCGGGGAGCTGTTTTTT,CASSEVLAGSNTGELFF
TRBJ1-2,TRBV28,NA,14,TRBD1,TGTGCCAGCAAAATGTCCGGGACAGGCAATGGCTACACCTTC,CASKMSGTGNGYTF
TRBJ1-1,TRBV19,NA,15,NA,TGTGCCAGTAGTATGTCAAGCCTTATGAACACTGAAGCTTTCTTT,CASSMSSLMNTEAFF
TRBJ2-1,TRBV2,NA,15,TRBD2,TGTGCCAGCAGTGAAGGGACTAGCGGGTACAATGAGCAGTTCTTC,CASSEGTSGYNEQFF
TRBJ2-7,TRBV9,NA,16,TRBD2,TGTGCCAGCAGCGTCTCGACTAGCGGGGCTTCTTACGAGCAGTACTTC,CASSVSTSGASYEQYF
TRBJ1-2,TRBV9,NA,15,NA,TGTGCCAGCAGCGTAGGGACGACAGTGACTGGTGGCTACACCTTC,CASSVGTTVTGGYTF
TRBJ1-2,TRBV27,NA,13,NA,TGTGCCAGCAGTCCAACAGGGAATGGCGGCTACACCTTC,CASSPTGNGGYTF
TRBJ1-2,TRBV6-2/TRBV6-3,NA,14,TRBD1,TGTGCCAGCAGTTACGAACAGGGGAACTATGGCTACACCTTC,CASSYEQGNYGYTF
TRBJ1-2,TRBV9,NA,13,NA,TGTGCCAGCAGCGTAGCTCCCAGGGATGGCTACACCTTC,CASSVAPRDGYTF
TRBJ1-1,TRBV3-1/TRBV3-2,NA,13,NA,TGTGCCAGCAGTAAACCCGGGACACCTTCGAGAGGCTTT,CASSKPGTPSRGF
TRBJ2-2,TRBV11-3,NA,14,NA,TGTGCCAGCAGCGCCAGATTCCCTACCGGGGAGCTGTTTTTT,CASSARFPTGELFF
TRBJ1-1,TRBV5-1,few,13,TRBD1,TGCGCCAGCAGCTTGTCAGGGGGCACTGAAGCTTTCTTT,CASSLSGGTEAFF
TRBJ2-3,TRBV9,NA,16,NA,TGTGCCAGCAGCGTAGCGCTCAGAACTAGCACAGATACGCAGTATTTT,CASSVALRTSTDTQYF
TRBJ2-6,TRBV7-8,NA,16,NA,TGTGCCAGCAGCTTACCCAATCTCTCTGGGGCCAACGTCCTGACTTTC,CASSLPNLSGANVLTF
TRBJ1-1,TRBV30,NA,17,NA,TGTGCCTGGACTCCTCTACCAAGGTCCGGAAAAAACACTGAAGCTTTCTTT,CAWTPLPRSGKNTEAFF
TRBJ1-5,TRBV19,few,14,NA,TGTGCCAGTGAAATATTTCTTAGCAATCAGCCCCAGCATTTT,CASEIFLSNQPQHF
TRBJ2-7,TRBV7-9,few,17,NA,TGTGCCAGCAGCCGTAGTGGGAGTGTCGCATACCTGGACGAGCAGTACTTC,CASSRSGSVAYLDEQYF
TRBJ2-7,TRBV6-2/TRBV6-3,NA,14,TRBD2,TGTGCCAGCAGTTACGGGACTAGCGGGTACGAGCAGTACTTC,CASSYGTSGYEQYF
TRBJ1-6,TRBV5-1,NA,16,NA,TGCGCCAACAGCTGGGACGGGACGTCGGATAATTCACCCCTCCACTTT,CANSWDGTSDNSPLHF
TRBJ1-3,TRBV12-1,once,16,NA,TGTGCCAGCAGCTTTGATGGCAAGTACTCTGGAAACACCATATATTTT,CASSFDGKYSGNTIYF
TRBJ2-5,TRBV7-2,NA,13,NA,TGTGCCAGCAGCTCGGGGACTTTTGAGACCCAGTACTTC,CASSSGTFETQYF
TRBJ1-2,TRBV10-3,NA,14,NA,TGTGCCATCAGTTTGGACAATTCCAACTATGGCTACACCTTC,CAISLDNSNYGYTF
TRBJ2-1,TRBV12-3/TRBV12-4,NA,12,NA,TGTGCCAGCAGTTTATACTCCAATGAGCAGTTCTTC,CASSLYSNEQFF